A single sample gave rise to the 18 T cell receptor beta chains below, sequenced in a study of CD8 T cells in ankylosing spondylitis. These receptors' antigens are unknown. Study observations and caveats: Characteristic, it appeared, of ankylosing spondylitis blood was a TCR beta motif of fewer than 10 highly homologous variants.

TCRdb fed the 5' RACE reads into MiXCR, producing one record per CDR3 protein. Here the sample spans a few hundred thousand distinct CDR3 sequences, about an eighth being singletons. The sample comprised blood, either unsorted or a sorted T cell fraction (not recorded which). These receptors came from a male donor with ankylosing spondylitis.

This clonotype turned up a few times. CDR3 sequence reads: CATSDSGRPGGPQHF. In DNA form, the CDR3 reads TGTGCCACCAGTGACTCGGGACGGCCCGGAGGGCCCCAGCATTTT. The chain couples TRBV24-1 to TRBJ1-5; the D gene is possibly TRBD1 (5 bases). This CDR3 spans 15 amino acids. Germline CDR1 is KGHDR and CDR2 is SFDVKD. Deletions cut 4 bases from V and 9 bases from J, with 18 bases between.

In its sample, this clonotype was seen a few times. The V gene is TRBV7-9, the J gene TRBJ2-3; TRBD1 or TRBD2 may be the D gene (5 bases each). V was clipped by 5 bases and J by 2 bases, with 14 bases between them. Germline V gene data show CDR1 as SEHNR and CDR2 as FQNEAQ (reference sequence). This CDR3 has 15 residues. This CDR3 reads CASSQREGPTDTQYF. In nucleotides, the CDR3 is TGTGCCAGCAGCCAGCGAGAGGGGCCCACAGATACGCAGTATTTT.

The chain is built from TRBV27 and TRBJ2-7; 8 bases map to TRBD2. CDR3 length: 14 amino acids. Germline CDR1 is MNHEY and CDR2 is SMNVEV (reference sequence). V shed 3 bases, J shed 7 bases, and the junction held 8 bases outside the gene matches. Here the CDR3 reads CASSFYREGSEQYF. CDR3 nucleotide sequence: TGTGCCAGCAGTTTTTACCGGGAGGGTTCGGAGCAGTACTTC.

This clonotype was observed at least ten times. The rearrangement joins TRBV7-9 to TRBJ2-7; D gene uncertain. Trimming took 2 bases from V and 5 from J, leaving 13 bases between them. CDR3 size: 14 residues. CDR1 and CDR2 from the germline V gene are SEHNR and FQNEAQ (reference sequence). The CDR3 region is CASSLSQSVNEQYV. The DNA for the CDR3 is TGTGCCAGCAGCTTAAGTCAGTCGGTAAACGAGCAGTACGTC.

This clonotype occurred a few times. V gene TRBV24-1 combines with J gene TRBJ2-3; 9 bases line up with TRBD2. V shed 3 bases and J 2 bases; nucleotides not matched to a gene: 5. CDR3 length: 16 amino acids. Germline CDR1 is KGHDR and CDR2 is SFDVKD. The CDR3 sequence is CATSDPSGRFTDTQYF. The CDR3 DNA sequence: TGTGCCACCAGTGATCCCAGCGGGAGGTTCACAGATACGCAGTATTTT.

V usage is TRBV2 and J usage is TRBJ2-5, with unresolved D. Germline values: CDR1 SNHLY, CDR2 FYNNEI. Trimming stripped 7 bases from V and 5 bases from J, with 8 bases between. The CDR3 loop spans 11 amino acids. The CDR3 loop is CASTVWETQYF. CDR3 in DNA: TGTGCCAGCACCGTCTGGGAGACCCAGTACTTC.

The V gene is TRBV5-1, the J gene TRBJ2-3; TRBD2 aligns across 13 bases. This CDR3 contains 18 residues. Losses at the gene ends were 3 bases for V and 4 bases for J; bases not matched to a gene: 11. Germline V gene lookup returns CDR1 SGHRS and CDR2 YFSETQ. In DNA, the CDR3 is TGCGCCAGCAGCTGGTCGGGACTAGCGGGACCCGGAGCAGATACGCAGTATTTT. Residues: CASSWSGLAGPGADTQYF.

DNA of the CDR3: TGCAGCGTCAAAGGGGCTCTAGCGGGAGACTACAATGAGCAGTTCTTC. This codes for CSVKGALAGDYNEQFF. This chain links TRBV29-1 with TRBJ2-1, with 10 bases that match TRBD2. Trimming took 6 bases from V and 3 from J; bases not matched to a gene: 11. The CDR3 sequence is 16 residues long. The germline V gene has CDR1 SQVTM and CDR2 ANQGSEA.

This clonotype was seen more than once but under ten times. This CDR3 reads CASSPGGSFSTDTQYF. The CDR3 DNA reads TGTGCCAGCAGCCCCGGGGGAAGCTTTAGCACAGATACGCAGTATTTT. The rearrangement joins TRBV12-3 or TRBV12-4 to TRBJ2-3; D might be TRBD2 (6 bases). The CDR3 is made up of 16 amino acids. V gave up 6 bases and J gave up 0 bases, with 16 bases separating them.

This clonotype was recorded a few times. This chain links TRBV18 with TRBJ2-7; D unresolved. This CDR3 has 13 amino acids. Trimming took 2 bases from V and 6 from J, leaving 11 bases between them. CDR1 and CDR2 from the germline V gene are KGHSH and LQKENI. DNA of the CDR3: TGTGCCAGCTCACCAAGCCCCGCTGGCGAGCAGTACTTC. This codes for CASSPSPAGEQYF.

This clonotype was seen a few times. The DNA of the CDR3 is TGTGCCAGCAGCCTCCTGACCCCGGGCTACACCTTC. Its protein is CASSLLTPGYTF. The V gene is TRBV7-2, the J gene TRBJ1-2; D is unresolved. V lost 5 bases to trimming and J lost 8 bases, with 12 bases between them. CDR3 length equals 12 residues. CDR1 SGHTA and CDR2 FQGNSA come from the germline V gene. Full variable domain (missing parts from reference TRBV7-2 and TRBJ1-2): GAGVSQSPSNKVTEKGKDVELRCDPISGHTALYWYRQSLGQGLEFLIYFQGNSAPDKSGLPSDRFSAERTGGSVSTLTIQRTQQEDSAVYLCASSLLTPGYTFGSGTRLTVV.

This clonotype has only a few counts. CDR3 bases: TGTGCCAGTAGTTTCGCCGATCGTCCCCTCACCGGGGAGCTGTTTTTT. Protein: CASSFADRPLTGELFF. This rearrangement joins TRBV19 to TRBJ2-2; D gene unclear. Germline loops: CDR1 LNHDA, CDR2 SQIVND (reference sequence). This CDR3 contains 16 residues. Between the trimmed V and J ends, which lost 5 bases and 4 bases, there was a span of 17 bases.

There are a few counts of this clonotype. This sequence joins TRBV21-1 and TRBJ2-5; the listed D gene, TRBD2, was not tested against the DNA. TRBV21-1 has pseudogene status. This CDR3 comprises 14 residues. CDR3 residues: CARTQGQTQETQYF. DNA for the CDR3: TGTGCCAGGACTCAGGGCCAAACTCAAGAGACCCAGTACTTC.

This clonotype was counted between two and nine times. J is TRBJ2-3 and V is TRBV7-2; D not certain. V shed 5 bases and J shed 7 bases, with 10 bases lying between them. Germline loops: CDR1 SGHTA, CDR2 FQGNSA. This CDR3 is built from 12 residues. CDR3 loop: CASSAVRNTQYF. In DNA, the CDR3 is TGTGCCAGCAGCGCAGTTCGGAATACGCAGTATTTT.

This clonotype appeared many times. The V call is TRBV12-3 or TRBV12-4, the J call TRBJ1-5; 10 bases match TRBD1. This CDR3 contains 14 residues. Trimming removed 6 bases from V and 3 bases from J; junction bases left unmatched: 2. The CDR3: CASSDRGLNQPQHF. Written as DNA, the CDR3 is TGTGCCAGCAGCGACAGGGGGCTCAATCAGCCCCAGCATTTT.

This clonotype was seen at least ten times. The genes are TRBV29-1 and TRBJ2-1, with TRBD1 as a possible D gene (6 bases). This CDR3 is built from 14 residues. Germline values: CDR1 SQVTM, CDR2 ANQGSEA. Trimming left V 3 bases short and J 1 base short, with 10 bases between. The CDR3 loop is CSVDKGQSYNEQFF. CDR3 nucleotides: TGCAGCGTTGATAAAGGACAGTCCTACAATGAGCAGTTCTTC.

This rearrangement joins TRBV18 to TRBJ2-7; 10 bases match TRBD1. The CDR3 has 16 amino acids. Unmatched junction bases numbered 7, after V lost 3 bases and J lost 2 bases. Germline CDR1 KGHSH, CDR2 LQKENI. The CDR3 coding sequence is TGTGCCAGCTCACCCGCGCCGGGACAGGGGACCTACGAGCAGTACTTC. Its translation is CASSPAPGQGTYEQYF. Filled out from reference TRBV18 and TRBJ2-7, the complete variable domain reads NAGVMQNPRHLVRRRGQEARLRCSPMKGHSHVYWYRQLPEEGLKFMVYLQKENIIDESGMPKERFSAEFPKEGPSILRIQQVVRGDSAAYFCASSPAPGQGTYEQYFGPGTRLTVT.

The chain has TRBV5-1 and TRBJ2-1; D is ambiguous. The CDR3 totals 16 residues. V was shortened by 0 bases and J by 3 bases, with 13 bases between the two germline ends. CDR1 is SGHRS and CDR2 is YFSETQ in the germline V gene. The CDR3 loop reads CASSLEGNGVYNEQFF. In DNA form, the CDR3 reads TGCGCCAGCAGCTTGGAGGGTAACGGCGTCTACAATGAGCAGTTCTTC.